Described below is a single TCR beta chain sequence and its context. The antigen is not known. The record originates from a study of radiation and T cells in renal cell carcinoma. Study-wide background: Nephrectomy followed 15 Gy stereotactic body radiation by 4 weeks.

Study results and caveats: Baseline intratumoral clonotype presence is unknown without pretreatment biopsies. Top tumor clonotypes rose in blood 2 weeks post-radiation, then contracted.

Per the germline V gene, CDR1 is MNHEY and CDR2 is SVGAGI. The CDR3 length is 12 residues. The germline V and J ends were trimmed by 7 bases and 3 bases, with 9 bases remaining between them. Time point in this sample: blood 2 weeks post-SBRT. Treatment: 15 Gy SBRT to primary tumor, nephrectomy 4 weeks later. The patient's renal cell carcinoma had clear cell pathology. Measured with immunoSEQ multiplex PCR; TCRdb has only the in-frame clones, and not every one. The table shows 95,000 to 150,000 clones, with about 81% occurring only once. This material consisted of blood, taken from a patient whose treatment included radiotherapy and nephrectomy. The chain employs TRBV6-5 and TRBJ2-5; D is perhaps TRBD1 or TRBD2 (5 bases each). This TCR was recovered from a man aged 45-65 years with renal cell carcinoma. The CDR3 region is CASIGTEETQYF. In DNA, the CDR3 is TGTGCCAGCATAGGGACGGAAGAGACCCAGTACTTC.